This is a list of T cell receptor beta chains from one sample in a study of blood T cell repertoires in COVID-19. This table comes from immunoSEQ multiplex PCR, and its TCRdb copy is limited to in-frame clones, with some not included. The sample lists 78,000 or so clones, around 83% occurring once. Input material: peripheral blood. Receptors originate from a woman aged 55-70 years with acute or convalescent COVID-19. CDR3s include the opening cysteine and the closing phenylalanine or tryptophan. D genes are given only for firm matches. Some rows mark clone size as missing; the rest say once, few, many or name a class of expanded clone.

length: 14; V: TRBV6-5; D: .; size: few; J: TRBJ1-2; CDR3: CASSPLAFNYGYTF; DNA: TGTGCCAGCTCCCCTTTGGCATTTAACTATGGCTACACCTTC
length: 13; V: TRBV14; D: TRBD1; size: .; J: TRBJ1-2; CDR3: CASSRETGGGYTF; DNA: TGTGCCAGCAGCCGCGAGACAGGGGGCGGCTACACCTTC
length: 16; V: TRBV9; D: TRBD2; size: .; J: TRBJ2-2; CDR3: CASSVNSGGSSGELFF; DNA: TGTGCCAGCAGCGTAAATAGCGGGGGCTCCTCCGGGGAGCTGTTTTTT
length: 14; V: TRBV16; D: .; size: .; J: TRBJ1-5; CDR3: CASSQSPGNQPQHF; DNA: TGTGCCAGCAGCCAATCGCCAGGGAATCAGCCCCAGCATTTT
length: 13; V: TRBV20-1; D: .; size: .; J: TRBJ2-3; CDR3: CSASGQSGDTQYF; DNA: TGCAGTGCTAGTGGGCAGTCAGGCGATACGCAGTATTTT
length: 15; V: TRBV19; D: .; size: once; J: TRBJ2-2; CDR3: CASSRRDFSSGELFF; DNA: TGTGCCAGTAGTCGACGGGATTTTTCTTCTGGGGAGCTGTTTTTT
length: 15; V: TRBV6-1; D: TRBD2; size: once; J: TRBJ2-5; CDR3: CASSEWRGAQETQYF; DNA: TGTGCCAGCAGTGAGTGGCGGGGGGCACAAGAGACCCAGTACTTC
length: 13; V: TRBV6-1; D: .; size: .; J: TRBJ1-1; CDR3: CASSDNVDTEAFF; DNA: TGTGCCAGCAGTGATAATGTCGACACTGAAGCTTTCTTT
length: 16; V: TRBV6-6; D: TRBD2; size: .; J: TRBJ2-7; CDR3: CASGFGLRGVTYEQYF; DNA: TGTGCCAGCGGGTTCGGGTTGCGGGGGGTCACCTACGAGCAGTACTTC
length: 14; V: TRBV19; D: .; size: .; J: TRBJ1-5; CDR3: CASTEVNSNQPQHF; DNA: TGTGCCAGTACCGAGGTTAATAGCAATCAGCCCCAGCATTTT
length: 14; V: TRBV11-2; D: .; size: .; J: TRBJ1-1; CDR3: CASSLGDRVTEAFF; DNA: TGTGCCAGCAGCTTAGGCGATCGGGTCACTGAAGCTTTCTTT
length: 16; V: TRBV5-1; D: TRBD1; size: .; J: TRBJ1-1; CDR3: CASKGTGGLLNTEAFF; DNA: TGCGCCAGCAAAGGAACAGGGGGACTTCTGAACACTGAAGCTTTCTTT
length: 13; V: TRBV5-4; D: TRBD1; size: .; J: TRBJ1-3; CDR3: CASEDRGGNTIYF; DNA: TGTGCCAGCGAGGACAGGGGGGGAAACACCATATATTTT